Listed here are 4 T cell receptor beta chains from one sample, sequenced in a study of blood T cell repertoires in COVID-19. Some clones are missing from TCRdb's copy, which holds only in-frame ones; the method was immunoSEQ multiplex PCR. The repertoire consists of about 92,000 clones, with about 85% occurring once and the leading ten covering roughly 12%. The specimen was peripheral blood. The receptors originated from a human donor in a cohort sampled during active COVID-19.

DNA for the CDR3: TGTGCCATCAGTGTAAGGGAGCAAGAGACCCAGTACTTC. Its protein is CAISVREQETQYF. The chain recombines TRBV10-3 with TRBJ2-5, with D possibly matching TRBD2 (5 bases). CDR1 and CDR2 (germline): ENHRY, SYGVKD. The CDR3 runs 13 residues. Trimming cost V 4 bases and J 2 bases, with 8 bases left between them.

This chain uses TRBV19 with TRBJ1-5, with 11 bases that match TRBD1. V lost 5 bases to trimming and J lost 0 bases; unmatched junction nucleotides: 9. The germline V gene encodes CDR1 LNHDA and CDR2 SQIVND (reference sequence). The CDR3 contains 18 residues. The CDR3 nucleotides are TGTGCCAGTAGTCCAGCCGGACAGGGGGCTTATAGCAATCAGCCCCAGCATTTT. As protein: CASSPAGQGAYSNQPQHF.

This clone was seen only once. This sample also contains other DNA sequences that code for the same CDR3. The chain combines TRBV4-3 with TRBJ2-7; 11 nucleotides align to TRBD1. Germline V gene sequence: CDR1 LGHNA, CDR2 YSLEER. V lost 4 bases, J lost 3 bases, and 2 bases stayed unmatched. CDR3 size: 14 residues. The CDR3 nucleotides are TGCGCCAGCAGCCCGGGACAGGGGGACTACGAGCAGTACTTC. It specifies CASSPGQGDYEQYF.

The rearrangement joins TRBV28 to TRBJ1-4, with 9 bases identical to TRBD1. V shed 6 bases, J shed 7 bases, and the junction held 6 bases outside the gene matches. Germline V gene data show CDR1 as MDHEN and CDR2 as SYDVKM. The CDR3 is 14 amino acids. CDR3 in amino acids: CASRTGGGVEKLFF. The CDR3 DNA reads TGTGCCAGCAGGACAGGGGGTGGGGTTGAAAAACTGTTTTTT. Based on the CDR3 plus reference TRBV28 and TRBJ1-4, the full variable domain is DVKVTQSSRYLVKRTGEKVFLECVQDMDHENMFWYRQDPGLGLRLIYFSYDVKMKEKGDIPEGYSVSREKKERFSLILESASTNQTSMYLCASRTGGGVEKLFFGSGTQLSVL.